This is a list of T cell receptor beta chains from one sample in a study of shared clonotypes between healthy human individuals. Clones were read by immunoSEQ multiplex PCR, and TCRdb kept only the in-frame ones, dropping some. This table has 950,000 to 1,100,000 clones, approximately 76% appearing once. Sample: memory CD4+ T cells sorted from blood. The receptors derive from a man between 18 and 29 years old in good health. Each CDR3 is given with its conserved first and last residue. D genes are given only for firm matches. A row's size may be missing; if present it is once, few, many or a size class.

CDR3 protein | CDR3 DNA | CDR3 length | V gene | clone size | D gene | J gene
CASSRTSNTGELFF | TGTGCCAGCAGCAGGACGTCGAACACCGGGGAGCTGTTTTTT | 14 | TRBV6-5 | . | . | TRBJ2-2
CASSIRDREYEQYF | TGCGCCAGCAGCATAAGGGACAGGGAATACGAGCAGTACTTC | 14 | TRBV5-1 | . | TRBD1 | TRBJ2-7
CAISESGNSYEQYF | TGTGCCATCAGTGAGTCGGGCAACTCCTACGAGCAGTACTTC | 14 | TRBV10-3 | . | . | TRBJ2-7
CAWTEQYEQYF | TGTGCCTGGACGGAGCAATACGAGCAGTACTTC | 11 | TRBV30 | . | . | TRBJ2-7
CASSLGEGANNEQFF | TGTGCTAGCAGCTTGGGGGAGGGGGCCAACAATGAGCAGTTCTTC | 15 | TRBV7-7 | . | . | TRBJ2-1
CASSSNRGSYEQYF | TGTGCCAGCAGTTCCAACAGGGGTTCCTACGAGCAGTACTTC | 14 | TRBV6-5 | . | TRBD1 | TRBJ2-7
CASMPDSRSSYEQYF | TGTGCCAGTATGCCGGACAGCAGGAGCTCCTACGAGCAGTACTTC | 15 | TRBV19 | . | . | TRBJ2-7
CASNHLSSDEQFF | TGTGCCAGCAACCACTTATCTAGCGATGAGCAGTTCTTC | 13 | TRBV25-1 | . | . | TRBJ2-1
CASSMALSVGLSEYEQFF | TGTGCCAGTAGTATGGCCCTGTCGGTTGGTTTATCCGAGTATGAGCAGTTCTTC | 18 | TRBV19 | few | . | TRBJ2-1
CASSPGSKETQYF | TGCGCCAGCAGCCCCGGGAGCAAAGAGACCCAGTACTTC | 13 | TRBV10-2 | once | . | TRBJ2-5
CASSASIRDKQETQYF | TGTGCCAGCAGCGCTTCCATCCGGGACAAACAAGAGACCCAGTACTTC | 16 | TRBV9 | . | . | TRBJ2-5
CASSPITRNTEAFF | TGTGCCAGTAGTCCTATCACAAGGAACACTGAAGCTTTCTTT | 14 | TRBV19 | few | . | TRBJ1-1
CASTKGLAGYNEQFF | TGTGCCTCAACAAAGGGACTAGCGGGGTACAATGAGCAGTTCTTC | 15 | TRBV19 | . | TRBD2 | TRBJ2-1
CASSEGRYTEAFF | TGCGCCAGCAGTGAAGGCCGGTACACTGAAGCTTTCTTT | 13 | TRBV10-2 | . | . | TRBJ1-1
CASSPGLASPYEQYF | TGCGCCAGCAGCCCAGGACTAGCGTCGCCTTACGAGCAGTACTTC | 15 | TRBV5-1 | . | TRBD2 | TRBJ2-7
CASSLGGTPQETQYF | TGTGCCAGCAGCTTAGGGGGGACCCCACAAGAGACCCAGTACTTC | 15 | TRBV11-2 | few | . | TRBJ2-5
CATSMGRSQETQYF | TGTGCCACCAGCATGGGCCGTTCCCAAGAGACCCAGTACTTC | 14 | TRBV15 | . | . | TRBJ2-5
CASSLGSTGRRSGNTIYF | TGCGCCAGCAGCTTGGGTTCGACAGGACGTAGGTCTGGAAACACCATATATTTT | 18 | TRBV5-1 | many | . | TRBJ1-3
CAWSPQAGVQETQYF | TGTGCCTGGAGTCCCCAAGCGGGGGTACAAGAGACCCAGTACTTC | 15 | TRBV30 | . | TRBD2 | TRBJ2-5
CASKDTAYGYTF | TGTGCCAGCAAAGACACCGCCTATGGCTACACCTTC | 12 | TRBV28 | few | . | TRBJ1-2
CASSSRPGTYGYTF | TGTGCCAGCAGTTCCCGTCCCGGGACCTATGGCTACACCTTC | 14 | TRBV6-5 | . | . | TRBJ1-2
CASSLDSRYNEQFF | TGTGCCAGCAGCTTGGACTCGAGATACAATGAGCAGTTCTTC | 14 | TRBV5-4 | . | . | TRBJ2-1
CASSLGSSQETQYF | TGTGCCAGTTCCCTAGGGTCCAGCCAAGAGACCCAGTACTTC | 14 | TRBV11-2 | . | . | TRBJ2-5
CASSPDRGPGYTF | TGTGCCAGTAGCCCGGACAGGGGGCCTGGCTACACCTTC | 13 | TRBV19 | few | TRBD1 | TRBJ1-2
CASSYGGLLTDTQYF | TGTGCCAGCAGCTATGGAGGCCTATTGACAGATACGCAGTATTTT | 15 | TRBV7-9 | . | . | TRBJ2-3
CASSLRGATDTQYF | TGCGCCAGCAGCTTGCGGGGGGCAACAGATACGCAGTATTTT | 14 | TRBV5-1 | . | . | TRBJ2-3
CASSGPTGADGYTF | TGTGCCAGCAGTGGTCCGACAGGGGCGGACGGCTACACCTTC | 14 | TRBV25-1 | . | TRBD1 | TRBJ1-2
CASSFPSGRNTGELFF | TGTGCCAGCAGCTTCCCTAGCGGGAGGAACACCGGGGAGCTGTTTTTT | 16 | TRBV13 | . | TRBD2 | TRBJ2-2
CASSIDSASGGADTQYF | TGTGCCAGTAGTATAGATTCGGCTAGCGGGGGGGCAGATACGCAGTATTTT | 17 | TRBV19 | . | TRBD2 | TRBJ2-3
CASSFSGFINQYF | TGTGCCAGCAGTTTTAGCGGATTTATCAATCAGTACTTC | 13 | TRBV28 | . | . | TRBJ2-4
CASRFGGGTEAFF | TGTGCCAGCAGGTTCGGGGGGGGCACTGAAGCTTTCTTT | 13 | TRBV6-5 | . | . | TRBJ1-1
CAWSVTAAAGELFF | TGTGCCTGGAGTGTTACTGCGGCGGCCGGGGAGCTGTTTTTT | 14 | TRBV30 | once | . | TRBJ2-2
CASSQDLTGRTEAFF | TGTGCCAGCAGCCAAGATTTAACAGGGAGAACTGAAGCTTTCTTT | 15 | TRBV14 | . | . | TRBJ1-1
CASSPSGRDYEQYF | TGCGCCAGCAGCCCGTCGGGCCGAGACTACGAGCAGTACTTC | 14 | TRBV10-1 | . | . | TRBJ2-7
CASSLRRGETQYF | TGTGCCAGCAGCTTAAGGAGGGGAGAGACCCAGTACTTC | 13 | TRBV7-2 | . | . | TRBJ2-5
CASSPWTGGTDTQYF | TGCGCCAGCAGCCCTTGGACAGGGGGGACAGATACGCAGTATTTT | 15 | TRBV5-1 | . | TRBD1 | TRBJ2-3
CASSLGTGVGEQYF | TGTGCCAGCAGCTTAGGGACAGGGGTCGGCGAGCAGTACTTC | 14 | TRBV11-2 | . | TRBD1 | TRBJ2-7
CASSEDGPGTQYF | TGCGCCAGCAGTGAGGACGGCCCGGGGACCCAGTACTTC | 13 | TRBV10-2 | . | . | TRBJ2-5
CASSLSYGNEKLFF | TGTGCCAGCTCCCTTTCGTACGGTAATGAAAAACTGTTTTTT | 14 | TRBV28 | . | . | TRBJ1-4
CASAGRAQLKRTQYF | TGTGCCAGCGCCGGGCGGGCGCAATTAAAGAGGACCCAGTACTTC | 15 | TRBV27 | few | . | TRBJ2-5
CASSLGATGANEQFF | TGCGCCAGCAGCTTGGGCGCGACAGGGGCGAATGAGCAGTTCTTC | 15 | TRBV5-1 | many | TRBD1 | TRBJ2-1
CASSLVWGGNTEAFF | TGTGCCAGCAGCTTAGTCTGGGGGGGTAACACTGAAGCTTTCTTT | 15 | TRBV7-2 | . | . | TRBJ1-1
CASKSAGVSGANVLTF | TGTGCCAGCAAATCAGCGGGAGTATCCGGGGCCAACGTCCTGACTTTC | 16 | TRBV2 | . | TRBD2 | TRBJ2-6
CASSPLQGAGYEQYF | TGCGCCAGCAGCCCACTCCAGGGGGCGGGCTACGAGCAGTACTTC | 15 | TRBV5-1 | few | TRBD1 | TRBJ2-7
CATSRDQGSVGTEAFF | TGTGCCACCAGCAGAGATCAGGGGTCCGTTGGCACTGAAGCTTTCTTT | 16 | TRBV15 | . | . | TRBJ1-1
CASSLWASSQFF | TGTGCCAGCAGCTTATGGGCCTCCTCACAGTTCTTC | 12 | TRBV7-9 | . | . | TRBJ2-1
CASSQGQVFGNEQFF | TGCGCCAGCAGCCAGGGACAGGTTTTTGGCAATGAGCAGTTCTTC | 15 | TRBV4-1 | . | TRBD1 | TRBJ2-1
CASSFRGQGYTF | TGTGCCAGCAGTTTCCGCGGACAGGGCTACACCTTC | 12 | TRBV6-6 | . | . | TRBJ1-2
CAWSSSGQGNNSPLHF | TGTGCCTGGAGTTCTTCGGGACAGGGTAATAATTCACCCCTCCACTTT | 16 | TRBV30 | . | TRBD1 | TRBJ1-6
CSVLDTEAFF | TGCAGCGTTCTGGACACTGAAGCTTTCTTT | 10 | TRBV29-1 | . | . | TRBJ1-1